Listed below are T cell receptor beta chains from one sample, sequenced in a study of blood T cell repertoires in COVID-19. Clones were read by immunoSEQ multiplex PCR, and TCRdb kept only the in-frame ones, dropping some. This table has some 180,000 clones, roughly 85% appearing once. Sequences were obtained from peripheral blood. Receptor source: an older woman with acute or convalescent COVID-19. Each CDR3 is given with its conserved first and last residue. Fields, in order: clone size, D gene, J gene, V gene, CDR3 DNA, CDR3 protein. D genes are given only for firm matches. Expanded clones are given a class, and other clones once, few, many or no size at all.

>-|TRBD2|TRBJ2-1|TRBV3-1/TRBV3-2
TGTGCCAGCAGCCGCGGTAGCGGGAGATCCTACAATGAGCAGTTCTTC
CASSRGSGRSYNEQFF
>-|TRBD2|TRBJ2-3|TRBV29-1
TGCAGCGTTGGAAGCGGGAGCAATACGCAGTATTTT
CSVGSGSNTQYF
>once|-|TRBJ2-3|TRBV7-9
TGTGCCAGCAGCTTAGATCTCACAGATACGCAGTATTTT
CASSLDLTDTQYF
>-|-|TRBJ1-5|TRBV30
TGTGCCTGGAGTGTCGGGGGGCCGTCCACCGTCCAGCCCCAGCATTTT
CAWSVGGPSTVQPQHF
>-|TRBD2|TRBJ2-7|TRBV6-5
TGTGCCAGCAGTTACTTCACGGGACTACCTACCTACGAGCAGTACTTC
CASSYFTGLPTYEQYF
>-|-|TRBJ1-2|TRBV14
TGTGCCAGCAGCCCGGCCGGGTATGGCTACACCTTC
CASSPAGYGYTF
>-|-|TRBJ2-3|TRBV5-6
TGTGCCAGCAGCTTGGGGGCCGATACGCAGTATTTT
CASSLGADTQYF
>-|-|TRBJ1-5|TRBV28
TGTGCCAGCAGTCGGAATCCCGGGGAGCCCCAGCATTTT
CASSRNPGEPQHF
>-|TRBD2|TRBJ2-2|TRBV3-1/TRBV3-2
TGTGCCAGCAGCCAATTTATGAGGCGGGAGTTGGACACCGGGGAGCTGTTTTTT
CASSQFMRRELDTGELFF
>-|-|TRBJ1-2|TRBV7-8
TGTGCCAGCAGCTTCCGAGCAAACGATGGCTACACCTTC
CASSFRANDGYTF
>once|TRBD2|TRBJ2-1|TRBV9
TGTGCCAGCAGCCTAGGACTAGCGGGAGGGGATGAGCAGTTCTTC
CASSLGLAGGDEQFF
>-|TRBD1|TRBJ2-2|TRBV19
TGTGCCAGTAGTATCGGGACAGGGTTCACCGGGGAGCTGTTTTTT
CASSIGTGFTGELFF
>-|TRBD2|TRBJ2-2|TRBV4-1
TGCGCCAGCAGCCGAGTACTAGCGGACACCGGGGAGCTGTTTTTT
CASSRVLADTGELFF
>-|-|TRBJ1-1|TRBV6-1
TGTGCCAGCAGTGAGGCCACCATGAACACTGAAGCTTTCTTT
CASSEATMNTEAFF
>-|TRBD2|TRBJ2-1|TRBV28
TGTGCCAGCAGATTGAGCGGGAGGGGGGGTGAGCAGTTCTTC
CASRLSGRGGEQFF
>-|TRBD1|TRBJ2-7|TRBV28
TGTGCCAGCAGTTCAACAGGGGGATTGGAGCAGTACTTC
CASSSTGGLEQYF
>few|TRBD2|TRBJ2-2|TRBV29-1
TGCAGCGTGGCAGCTAGCGGGACTAGAGCCGGGGAGCTGTTTTTT
CSVAASGTRAGELFF
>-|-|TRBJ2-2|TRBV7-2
TGTGCCAGCAGCTCCTTCAGGGGCGTCGGGGAGCTGTTTTTT
CASSSFRGVGELFF
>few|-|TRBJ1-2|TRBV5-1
TGCGCCAGCAGCTTGGCTCCGGACTATGGCTACACCTTC
CASSLAPDYGYTF
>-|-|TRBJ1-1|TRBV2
TGTGCCAGCACGACAGTACTATTGGGCACTGAAGCTTTCTTT
CASTTVLLGTEAFF
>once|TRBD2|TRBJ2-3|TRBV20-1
TGCAGTGCTAGTGGGGGGGGATTTATAGATACGCAGTATTTT
CSASGGGFIDTQYF
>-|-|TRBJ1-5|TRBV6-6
TGTGCCAGCAGTTACGCACCCGACAGTATCCAGCCCCAGCATTTT
CASSYAPDSIQPQHF
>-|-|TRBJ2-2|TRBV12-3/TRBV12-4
TGTGCCAGCAGTTCTTGGGGGGCCGGGGAGCTGTTTTTT
CASSSWGAGELFF
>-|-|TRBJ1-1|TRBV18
TGTGCCAGCTCACCTGGGACTGTGAGGACTGAAGCTTTCTTT
CASSPGTVRTEAFF
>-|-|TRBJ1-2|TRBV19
TGTGCCAGTAGTGCCCACAGGGCCCAGGACTATGGCTACACCTTC
CASSAHRAQDYGYTF
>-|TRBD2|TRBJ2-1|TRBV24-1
TGTGCCACCAGTGACCGGACTAGTTCCTCCTACAATGAGCAGTTCTTC
CATSDRTSSSYNEQFF
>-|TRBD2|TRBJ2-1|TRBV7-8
TGTGCCAGCAGCTTAGTAGCGGGAGGGCCAGGAGATGAGCAGTTCTTC
CASSLVAGGPGDEQFF
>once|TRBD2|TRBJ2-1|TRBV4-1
TGCGCCAGCAGCCCGAGTAGCGGGAGCGCGGGCGGGGAGCAGTTCTTC
CASSPSSGSAGGEQFF
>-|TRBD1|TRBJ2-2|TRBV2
TGTGCCAGCCTTACCGGGACAGCTAACACCGGGGAGCTGTTTTTT
CASLTGTANTGELFF
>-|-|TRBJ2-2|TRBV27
TGTGCCAGCAGTTTAGGGCCGAAGTATTCCGGGGAGCTGTTTTTT
CASSLGPKYSGELFF
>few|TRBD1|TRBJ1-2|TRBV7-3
TGTGCCAGCAGCCAGGGACAGGTCTATGGCTACACCTTC
CASSQGQVYGYTF
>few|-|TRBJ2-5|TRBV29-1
TGCAGCGTTGCTTTAATCCAAGAGACCCAGTACTTC
CSVALIQETQYF
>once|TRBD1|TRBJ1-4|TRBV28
TGTGCCAGCAGCAGCGGACAGGGCAACGAAAAACTGTTTTTT
CASSSGQGNEKLFF